This T cell receptor beta chain was captured by sequencing in a study of metastatic and nonmetastatic thyroid tumors. Overall study: Repertoires from malignant and benign thyroid patients were compared across blood and tumor or nodule tissue.

In the case of this clone: The antigen remains unidentified.

Source study methods: A classifier of distant metastasis in papillary thyroid cancer was built from CDR3 differences (across clinicopathological groups). TCRdb re-processed the PCR reads through MiXCR. The V and J calls were not made by the authors but by TCRdb's processing. Among approximately 35,000 clones listed, 11% were seen once. Every patient was untreated before thyroid surgery. Study-wide results and caveats: Reported TCR beta diversity, measured in blood and tumor, was significantly higher for malignant thyroid tumors than for benign nodules.

Sequenced material: blood. The sequence derives from a female donor with papillary thyroid cancer or a benign thyroid nodule (not recorded which). Some clones in this sample may be carry-over from other donors' samples.

The CDR3 loop reads CASRYAGFSYGYTF. The CDR3 DNA follows: TGTGCCAGCAGGTATGCAGGGTTTAGCTATGGCTACACCTTC. V gene TRBV3-1 combines with J gene TRBJ1-2, with a tentative D call TRBD1 (5 bases). Trimming removed 6 bases from V and 4 bases from J, with 15 bases in between. Germline loops: CDR1 LGHDT, CDR2 YNNKEL (reference sequence). This CDR3 comprises 14 residues.